Listed below are T cell receptor beta chains from one sample, sequenced in a study of neurological immune-mediated disorders. Each CDR3 protein gets one entry after TCRdb re-called the 5' RACE reads with MiXCR. The sample holds 53,000 or so distinct CDR3 sequences, about 13% seen once. The sample taken for sequencing was PBMCs. Receptors originate from a woman aged 55-70 years with HTLV-1-associated myelopathy (HAM/TSP). The CDR3 runs from the conserved cysteine through the conserved F or W. The D gene is left open where the match is weak. Clone size appears in some rows only: once, few, many, or a class for an expanded clone.

>NA|TRBV5-1|TRBD2|TRBJ2-3
CASGRFAGVDTQYF
TGCGCCAGCGGCAGGTTTGCGGGAGTCGATACGCAGTATTTT
>many|TRBV20-1|TRBD1|TRBJ1-1
CSASRWQGGTEAFF
TGCAGTGCTAGTCGATGGCAGGGGGGCACTGAAGCTTTCTTT
>many|TRBV2|TRBD2|TRBJ2-2
CASSLADNTGELFF
TGTGCCAGCTCACTAGCGGATAACACCGGGGAGCTGTTTTTT
>medium-sized|TRBV29-1|TRBD1|TRBJ1-6
CSVRTGAHSPLHF
TGCAGCGTCCGGACAGGGGCTCATTCACCCCTCCACTTT
>many|TRBV20-1|NA|TRBJ2-1
CSARDTAYNEQFF
TGCAGTGCTAGGGACACAGCGTACAATGAGCAGTTCTTC
>NA|TRBV12-2|NA|TRBJ2-7
CASRYRPSGLYEQYF
TGTGCAAGTCGCTACCGACCTAGCGGACTTTACGAGCAGTACTTC
>NA|TRBV6-2/TRBV6-3|NA|TRBJ2-1
CASSPRTGNIEQFF
TGTGCCAGCAGTCCCCGGACCGGTAACATTGAGCAGTTCTTC
>many|TRBV20-1|TRBD2|TRBJ2-5
CSARDLTSGLGETQYF
TGCAGTGCTAGAGATTTGACTAGCGGTCTGGGAGAGACCCAGTACTTC
>many|TRBV20-1|NA|TRBJ2-2
CSASGQGGTGELFF
TGCAGTGCTAGCGGCCAGGGAGGTACCGGGGAGCTGTTTTTT
>many|TRBV5-1|TRBD2|TRBJ2-3
CASSFPTSGDTDTQYF
TGCGCCAGCAGCTTTCCGACTAGCGGAGACACAGATACGCAGTATTTT
>many|TRBV6-5|TRBD2|TRBJ2-7
CASSPTSDHEQYF
TGTGCCAGCAGCCCGACTAGCGATCACGAGCAGTACTTC
>many|TRBV12-3/TRBV12-4|TRBD1|TRBJ1-2
CASSFRDRPIYGYTF
TGTGCCAGCAGTTTCCGGGACAGGCCAATTTATGGCTACACCTTC
>many|TRBV11-2|TRBD1|TRBJ1-6
CASSRGQVRDSPLHF
TGTGCCAGCAGTCGCGGACAGGTTCGAGATTCACCCCTCCACTTT
>many|TRBV4-1|NA|TRBJ2-7
CASSPRQEGSYEQYF
TGCGCCAGCAGCCCCCGCCAAGAAGGGTCCTACGAGCAGTACTTC
>many|TRBV5-6|NA|TRBJ2-7
CASSLGSGYASLEQYF
TGTGCCAGCAGCTTGGGCAGCGGGTACGCTTCTCTGGAGCAGTACTTC
>NA|TRBV5-1|NA|TRBJ2-7
CANSPSDGSYEQYF
TGCGCCAACAGCCCATCAGACGGATCATACGAGCAGTACTTC
>few|TRBV7-2|NA|TRBJ2-5
CASSLVAQGTQYF
TGTGCCAGCAGCTTAGTGGCCCAAGGGACCCAGTACTTC
>many|TRBV5-1|NA|TRBJ1-1
CASSLGGVGGNEAFF
TGCGCCAGCAGCTTGGGAGGGGTCGGTGGGAATGAAGCTTTCTTT
>NA|TRBV29-1|TRBD1|TRBJ2-1
CSASGQFLYEQFF
TGCAGCGCCTCGGGACAGTTCCTCTACGAGCAGTTCTTC
>many|TRBV10-2|TRBD1|TRBJ1-2
CATQQGWYGYTF
TGCGCCACCCAACAGGGGTGGTATGGCTACACCTTC
>medium-sized|TRBV9|NA|TRBJ2-3
CASSGDPSPYTQYF
TGTGCCAGCAGCGGCGACCCCTCCCCGTATACGCAGTATTTT
>many|TRBV7-9|TRBD2|TRBJ2-7
CASSRHSGRHSYEQYF
TGTGCCAGCAGCCGACATAGCGGGAGACACTCCTACGAGCAGTACTTC
>many|TRBV5-1|NA|TRBJ2-5
CASSLPVGETQYF
TGCGCCAGCAGCCTCCCCGTGGGGGAGACCCAGTACTTC
>NA|TRBV3-1|TRBD1|TRBJ2-2
CASQGYDRGTGELFF
TGTGCCAGCCAAGGCTACGACAGGGGAACCGGGGAGCTGTTTTTT
>many|TRBV29-1|NA|TRBJ1-1
CSVAPTEGTEAFF
TGCAGCGTTGCGCCGACAGAGGGCACTGAAGCTTTCTTT
>many|TRBV20-1|NA|TRBJ2-3
CSARPRRSTDTQYF
TGCAGTGCTAGACCCCGAAGGAGCACAGATACGCAGTATTTT
>many|TRBV9|TRBD2|TRBJ2-5
CASSVRGLAGNQETQYF
TGTGCCAGCAGCGTTAGAGGACTAGCGGGGAACCAAGAGACCCAGTACTTC
>many|TRBV5-1|TRBD2|TRBJ2-1
CASSPSSGRAHNEQFF
TGCGCCAGCAGCCCCTCAAGCGGGAGGGCCCACAATGAGCAGTTCTTC
>many|TRBV7-9|TRBD2|TRBJ2-2
CASSLIQRENTGELFF
TGTGCCAGCAGCTTAATCCAGCGGGAAAACACCGGGGAGCTGTTTTTT
>many|TRBV5-1|NA|TRBJ2-1
CASSNQGSSYNEQFF
TGCGCCAGCTCTAATCAGGGGAGCTCCTACAATGAGCAGTTCTTC
>many|TRBV2|TRBD1|TRBJ1-4
CASRSQGGGEKLFF
TGTGCCAGCAGATCACAGGGGGGAGGTGAAAAACTGTTTTTT
>many|TRBV5-1|TRBD1|TRBJ2-7
CASRETGSYEQYF
TGCGCCAGCAGAGAGACAGGGTCCTACGAGCAGTACTTC
>many|TRBV3-1|NA|TRBJ1-1
CASSQGMTFGTEAFF
TGTGCCAGCAGCCAAGGGATGACCTTTGGGACTGAAGCTTTCTTT
>many|TRBV7-9|TRBD1|TRBJ1-6
CATDRANSPLHF
TGTGCCACCGACAGGGCAAATTCACCCCTCCACTTT
>many|TRBV29-1|TRBD2|TRBJ2-1
CSVAGVGLGVNEQFF
TGCAGCGTTGCGGGGGTAGGACTAGGAGTCAATGAGCAGTTCTTC
>many|TRBV5-6|NA|TRBJ2-7
CASSLNWAGGEYVWAYEQYF
TGTGCCAGCAGCCTAAATTGGGCAGGCGGGGAGTACGTTTGGGCCTACGAGCAGTACTTC
>many|TRBV6-6|TRBD2|TRBJ2-7
CASRGGTSGRALSYEQYF
TGTGCCAGCAGGGGGGGGACTAGCGGGAGGGCCCTCAGCTACGAGCAGTACTTC
>many|TRBV11-2|TRBD1|TRBJ2-1
CASSLPRTGGAEQFF
TGTGCCAGCAGCTTACCCCGGACAGGGGGTGCTGAGCAGTTCTTC
>medium-sized|TRBV28|NA|TRBJ1-6
CASSGQGYNSPLHF
TGTGCCAGCAGTGGTCAGGGCTATAATTCACCCCTCCACTTT
>many|TRBV10-3|TRBD2|TRBJ2-1
CAISELAGLSSYNEQFF
TGTGCCATCAGTGAACTAGCGGGCTTGAGCTCCTACAATGAGCAGTTCTTC
>many|TRBV5-1|NA|TRBJ2-1
CASSLGQHNEQFF
TGCGCCAGCAGCTTGGGGCAGCACAATGAGCAGTTCTTC
>many|TRBV6-5|NA|TRBJ1-1
CASSYSGEAFF
TGTGCCAGCAGTTACTCCGGGGAAGCTTTCTTT
>many|TRBV20-1|TRBD2|TRBJ2-3
CSARVASGTTDTQYF
TGCAGTGCTAGGGTGGCTAGCGGGACCACAGATACGCAGTATTTT
>NA|TRBV10-3|NA|TRBJ2-7
CAISMWTEPYEQYF
TGTGCCATCAGTATGTGGACAGAACCCTACGAGCAGTACTTC
>many|TRBV6-5|NA|TRBJ1-5
CASSDSNQPQHF
TGTGCCAGCAGCGACAGCAATCAGCCCCAGCATTTT
>many|TRBV29-1|NA|TRBJ2-7
CSVSIYYEQYF
TGCAGCGTTTCCATTTACTACGAGCAGTACTTC
>few|TRBV18|NA|TRBJ2-2
CASSPATEINTGELFF
TGTGCCAGCTCACCTGCGACTGAAATAAACACCGGGGAGCTGTTTTTT